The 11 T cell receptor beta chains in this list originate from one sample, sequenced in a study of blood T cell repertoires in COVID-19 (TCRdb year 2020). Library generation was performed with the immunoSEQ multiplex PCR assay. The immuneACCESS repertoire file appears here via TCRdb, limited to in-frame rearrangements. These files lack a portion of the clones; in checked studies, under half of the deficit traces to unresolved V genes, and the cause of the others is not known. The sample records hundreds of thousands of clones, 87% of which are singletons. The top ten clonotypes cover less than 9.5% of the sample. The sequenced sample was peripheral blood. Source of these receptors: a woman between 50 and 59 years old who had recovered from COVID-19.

The CDR3 bases are TGTGCTAGTGGTTTAATTGGGGCGGGAGCGGGCGAGCAGTTCTTC. Protein product: CASGLIGAGAGEQFF. The chain carries TRBV12-5 and TRBJ2-1, with TRBD2 matching 7 bases. CDR1 is LGHNT, CDR2 FRNRAP, per germline. The CDR3 consists of 15 residues. With V trimmed by 3 bases and J by 10 bases, 12 bases remained unmatched. Complete variable domain (other parts from reference TRBV12-5 and TRBJ2-1): DARVTQTPRHKVTEMGQEVTMRCQPILGHNTVFWYRQTMMQGLELLAYFRNRAPLDDSGMPKDRFSAEMPDATLATLKIQPSEPRDSAVYFCASGLIGAGAGEQFFGPGTRLTVL.

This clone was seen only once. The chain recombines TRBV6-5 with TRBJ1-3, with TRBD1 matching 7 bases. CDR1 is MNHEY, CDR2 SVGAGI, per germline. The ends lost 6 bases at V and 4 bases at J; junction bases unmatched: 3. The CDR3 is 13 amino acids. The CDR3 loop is CASRLTGGNTIYF. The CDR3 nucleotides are TGTGCCAGCAGATTGACAGGGGGAAACACCATATATTTT.

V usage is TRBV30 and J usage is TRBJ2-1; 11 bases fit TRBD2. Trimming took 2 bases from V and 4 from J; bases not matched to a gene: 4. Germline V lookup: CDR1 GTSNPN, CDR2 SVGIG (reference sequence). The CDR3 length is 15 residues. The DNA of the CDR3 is TGTGCCTGGAGTCCCGGGACTAGCGGATACAATGAGCAGTTCTTC. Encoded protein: CAWSPGTSGYNEQFF.

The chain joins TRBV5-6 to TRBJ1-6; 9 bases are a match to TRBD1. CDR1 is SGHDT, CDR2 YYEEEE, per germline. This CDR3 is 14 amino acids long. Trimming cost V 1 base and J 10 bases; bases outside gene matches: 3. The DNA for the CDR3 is TGTGCCAGCAGCTTGAGGGACAGGGACTCACCCCTCCACTTT. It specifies CASSLRDRDSPLHF.

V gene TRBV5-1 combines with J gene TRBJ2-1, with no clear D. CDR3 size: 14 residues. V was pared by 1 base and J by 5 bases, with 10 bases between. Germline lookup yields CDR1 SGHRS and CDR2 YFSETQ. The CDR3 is CASSLRLQNNEQFF. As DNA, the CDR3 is TGCGCCAGCAGCTTGCGACTCCAGAACAATGAGCAGTTCTTC.

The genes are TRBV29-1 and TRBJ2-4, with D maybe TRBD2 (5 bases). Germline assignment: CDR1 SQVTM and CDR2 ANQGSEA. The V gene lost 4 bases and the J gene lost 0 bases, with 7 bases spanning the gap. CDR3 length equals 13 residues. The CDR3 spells CSVGGLAKNIQYF. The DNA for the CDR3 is TGCAGCGTTGGTGGACTAGCCAAAAACATTCAGTACTTC.

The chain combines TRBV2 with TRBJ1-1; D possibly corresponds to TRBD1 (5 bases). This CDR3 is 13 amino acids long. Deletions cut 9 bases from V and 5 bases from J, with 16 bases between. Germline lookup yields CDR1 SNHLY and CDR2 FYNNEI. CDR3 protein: CARVKPGGTEAFF. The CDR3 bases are TGTGCCAGAGTCAAGCCGGGGGGAACTGAAGCTTTCTTT.

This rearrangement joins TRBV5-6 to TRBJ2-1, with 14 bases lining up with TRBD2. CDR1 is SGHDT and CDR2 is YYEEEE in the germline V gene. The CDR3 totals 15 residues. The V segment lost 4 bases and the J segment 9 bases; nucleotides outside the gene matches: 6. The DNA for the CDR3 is TGTGCCAGCAGCCCGACTAGCGGGAGGGAGGGTGAGCAGTTCTTC. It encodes CASSPTSGREGEQFF. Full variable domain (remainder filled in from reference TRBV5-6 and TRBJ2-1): DAGVTQSPTHLIKTRGQQVTLRCSPKSGHDTVSWYQQALGQGPQFIFQYYEEEERQRGNFPDRFSGHQFPNYSSELNVNALLLGDSALYLCASSPTSGREGEQFFGPGTRLTVL.

The DNA of the CDR3 is TGTGCCAGCACTGCCGGACTAGCGGGAGGGACCGGGGAGCTGTTTTTT. It encodes CASTAGLAGGTGELFF. The chain carries TRBV28 and TRBJ2-2; 15 bases line up with TRBD2. V lost 7 bases, J lost 5 bases, and 5 bases stayed unmatched. The CDR3 spans 16 residues. Per the germline V gene, CDR1 is MDHEN and CDR2 is SYDVKM. Based on the CDR3 plus reference TRBV28 and TRBJ2-2, the full variable domain is DVKVTQSSRYLVKRTGEKVFLECVQDMDHENMFWYRQDPGLGLRLIYFSYDVKMKEKGDIPEGYSVSREKKERFSLILESASTNQTSMYLCASTAGLAGGTGELFFGEGSRLTVL.

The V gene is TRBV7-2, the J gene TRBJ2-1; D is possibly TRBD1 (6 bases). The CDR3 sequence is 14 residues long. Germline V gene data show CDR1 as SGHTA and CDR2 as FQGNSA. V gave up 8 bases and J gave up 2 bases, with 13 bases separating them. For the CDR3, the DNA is TGTGCCAGCGGGGACCCAGGGGCCTACAATGAGCAGTTCTTC. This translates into CASGDPGAYNEQFF.

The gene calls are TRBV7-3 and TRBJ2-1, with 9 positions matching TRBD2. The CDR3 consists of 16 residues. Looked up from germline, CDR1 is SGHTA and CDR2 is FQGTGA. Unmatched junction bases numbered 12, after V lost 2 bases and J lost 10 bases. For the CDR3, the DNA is TGTGCCAGCAGCTTATCTCCTAGCGGGGCTCCGGAGGAGCAGTTCTTC. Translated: CASSLSPSGAPEEQFF. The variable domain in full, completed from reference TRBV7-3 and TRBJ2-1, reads GAGVSQTPSNKVTEKGKYVELRCDPISGHTALYWYRQSLGQGPEFLIYFQGTGAADDSGLPNDRFFAVRPEGSVSTLKIQRTERGDSAVYLCASSLSPSGAPEEQFFGPGTRLTVL.